This TCR beta chain was identified in a study of cytomegalovirus exposure and HLA in healthy donors. Comments on this clone: Its antigen is not identified. One end of the junction is discordant with germline, which a read error may explain.

The CDR3 extends over 14 amino acids. Germline V CDR1 and CDR2: SGHTA, FQGTGA. Whole-study results and caveats: From TCR beta sequences, most subjects' HLA-A and HLA-B alleles were reportedly predicted accurately. The authors enumerated around 150 TCR beta chains as linked to cytomegalovirus. HLA alleles showed associations with 16,951 TCR beta sequences in a later analysis, at a 0.05 false discovery rate.

13 Jbeta primers and 60 Vbeta primers were used for the PCR. Assay used: immunoSEQ multiplex PCR; TCRdb lists only in-frame clones, some missing. Of 65,000 or so clones in the sample, about 80% were seen once. What was sequenced was PBMCs. The chain has TRBV7-3 and TRBJ2-3; TRBD1 matches 8 bases. This clonotype was obtained from a woman in her thirties or forties in good health and CMV-seropositive. The CDR3 DNA reads TGTGCCGGCAGCTTAACGGCAGGGGGCGATACGCAGTATTTT. Amino acids: CAGSLTAGGDTQYF.